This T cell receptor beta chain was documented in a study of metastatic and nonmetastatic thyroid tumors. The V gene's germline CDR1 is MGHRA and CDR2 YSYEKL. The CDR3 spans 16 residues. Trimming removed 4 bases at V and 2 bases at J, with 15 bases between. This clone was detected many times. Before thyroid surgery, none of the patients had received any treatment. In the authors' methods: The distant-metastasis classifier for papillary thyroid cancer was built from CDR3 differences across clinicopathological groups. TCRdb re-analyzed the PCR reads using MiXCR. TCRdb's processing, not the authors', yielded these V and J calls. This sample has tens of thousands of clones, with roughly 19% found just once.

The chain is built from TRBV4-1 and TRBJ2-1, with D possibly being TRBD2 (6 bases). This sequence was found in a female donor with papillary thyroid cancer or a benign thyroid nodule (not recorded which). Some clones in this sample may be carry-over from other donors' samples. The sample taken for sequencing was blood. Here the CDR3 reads CASSRGTGPTYNEQFF. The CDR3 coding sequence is TGCGCCAGCAGCCGAGGGACTGGTCCCACCTACAATGAGCAGTTCTTC.